A single sample is the source of the 18 T cell receptor beta chains below, sequenced in a study of CD8+CD57+ T cells in acquired aplastic anemia. Flow cytometry had shown expanded CD8+CD57+ cells in the patients chosen for sequencing. TCR beta VDJ and CDR3 were profiled, and genomic DNA was the template. TCRdb re-called the reads through MiXCR, storing one row per CDR3 protein. This sample has 150,000 to 180,000 distinct CDR3 sequences, with 52% found just once. The source material was sorted CD4+, CD8+, or CD8+CD57+ T cells (not recorded which) from PBMCs. The source of these receptors is a human donor with aplastic anemia.

The chain couples TRBV10-3 to TRBJ2-5, with 7 bases that match TRBD1. The CDR3 sequence is 13 residues long. V dropped 6 bases and J dropped 4; count of bases not matched to a gene: 5. Germline CDR1 reads ENHRY; CDR2 reads SYGVKD. The CDR3: CAISDREGETQYF. The CDR3 DNA reads TGTGCCATCAGCGACAGGGAAGGAGAGACCCAGTACTTC.

The genes are TRBV19 and TRBJ1-3; TRBD1 matches at 9 bases. There are 15 residues in the CDR3. V lost 5 bases, J lost 2 bases, and 4 bases stayed unmatched. Germline V gene lookup returns CDR1 LNHDA and CDR2 SQIVND (reference sequence). In DNA, the CDR3 is TGTGCCAGTAGTTCGGGACAGGGAACTGGAAACACCATATATTTT. This sequence encodes CASSSGQGTGNTIYF.

The chain has TRBV2 and TRBJ2-2, with 10 positions matching TRBD1. Germline V gene lookup returns CDR1 SNHLY and CDR2 FYNNEI. The CDR3 runs 13 residues. Trimming took 7 bases from V and 5 from J; bases not matched to a gene: 1. In DNA, the CDR3 is TGTGCCAGCACGGGACAGGGGACCGGGGAGCTGTTTTTT. It is translated as CASTGQGTGELFF.

The chain uses TRBV20-1 and TRBJ2-7, with D hard to call. V gave up 6 bases and J gave up 3 bases, with 15 bases separating them. Per germline, CDR1 DFQATT and CDR2 SNEGSKA (reference sequence). The CDR3 is 13 residues long. CDR3 sequence: CSASSLGSYEQYF. CDR3 sequence (DNA): TGCAGTGCCAGCAGCTTGGGCAGCTACGAGCAGTACTTC.

V is TRBV5-1 and J is TRBJ1-1; D perhaps matches TRBD1 (6 bases). Germline V CDR1 and CDR2: SGHRS, YFSETQ. Trimming left V 4 bases short and J 6 bases short, with 13 bases between. The CDR3 sequence is 13 residues long. The CDR3 sequence is CASSVVQGPEAFF. In nucleotides, the CDR3 is TGCGCCAGCAGCGTCGTACAGGGTCCTGAAGCTTTCTTT.

The chain carries TRBV6-1 and TRBJ2-7, with 9 positions matching TRBD2. This CDR3 is 14 amino acids long. Germline assignment: CDR1 MNHNS and CDR2 SASEGT. Trimming cost V 6 bases and J 5 bases; bases outside gene matches: 8. For the CDR3, the DNA is TGTGCCAGCAGCCACGGGACTAGCAAGAACGAGCAGTACTTC. This translates into CASSHGTSKNEQYF.

A remark on this clonotype: A much larger clonotype is one base distant, so this may be a read error. Here the CDR3 reads CASSSKLAGGETGELFF. DNA for the CDR3: TGTGCCAGCAGCTCCAAACTAGCGGGGGGAGAAACCGGGGAGCTGTTTTTT. The V call is TRBV11-1, the J call TRBJ2-2; 12 bases map to TRBD2. Looked up from germline, CDR1 is SGHAT and CDR2 is FQDESV (reference sequence). The CDR3 contains 17 residues. The V gene end was trimmed by 4 bases and the J gene end by 5 bases; junction bases not matched to a gene: 8.

About this clonotype itself: At one end, the junction sequence differs from germline, possibly due to a read error. This chain links TRBV13 with TRBJ2-7; D may be TRBD1 (6 bases). Germline V gene lookup returns CDR1 PRHDT and CDR2 FYEKMQ (reference sequence). CDR3 length: 15 residues. CDR3 in DNA: TGTGCCAGCAGCCTAGGGGGACCAGGATCAAACGAGCAGTACTTC. It yields the protein CASSLGGPGSNEQYF. Full variable domain (rest looked up from reference TRBV13 and TRBJ2-7): AAGVIQSPRHLIKEKRETATLKCYPIPRHDTVYWYQQGPGQDPQFLISFYEKMQSDKGSIPDRFSAQQFSDYHSELNMSSLELGDSALYFCASSLGGPGSNEQYFGPGTRLTVT.

V gene TRBV2 combines with J gene TRBJ1-5; TRBD1 might be the D (6 bases). CDR1 and CDR2 from the germline V gene are SNHLY and FYNNEI. The CDR3 length is 15 residues. The V end lost 7 bases, the J end lost 2 bases, and 15 bases lay between the germline ends. CDR3 sequence: CASIRDTGRNQPQHF. The CDR3 coding sequence is TGTGCCAGCATTCGGGACACCGGACGCAATCAGCCCCAGCATTTT.

A word on this clonotype: At one of its ends the junction is not consistent with the germline gene, which may arise from a read error. This sequence joins TRBV2 and TRBJ1-4, with 8 bases matching TRBD1. The CDR3 consists of 10 residues. In germline, CDR1 is SNHLY, CDR2 FYNNEI. The CDR3 nucleotides read TGTGCCAGGGAACTTCAGGACAGGGTTTTT. The encoded protein is CARELQDRVF.

Concerning this clonotype itself: A much larger clone lies one base from this, so it may be a read error. This chain joins TRBV12-5 and TRBJ2-2, with 9 bases aligning to TRBD1. Germline V gene lookup returns CDR1 LGHNT and CDR2 FRNRAP. This CDR3 contains 14 residues. CDR3 sequence reads: CASGRDRAAGKLFF. The CDR3 bases are TGTGCTAGTGGGAGGGACAGGGCGGCCGGGAAGCTGTTTTTT.

The V call is TRBV19, the J call TRBJ1-1, with D possibly matching TRBD1 (6 bases). Germline V gives CDR1 LNHDA, CDR2 SQIVND (reference sequence). V shed 7 bases and J shed 8 bases, with 11 bases lying between them. This CDR3 has 11 residues. The CDR3 loop reads CASNTRGEAFF. The CDR3 nucleotides are TGTGCCAGTAACACTAGGGGGGAAGCTTTCTTT.

This clonotype was seen more than once but under ten times. V is TRBV5-4 and J is TRBJ1-5; no clear D. The CDR3 extends over 12 amino acids. Trimming removed 5 bases from V and 6 bases from J, with 9 bases in between. Germline V gene lookup returns CDR1 SGHNT and CDR2 YYREEE (reference sequence). CDR3 in amino acids: CASSFPGQPQHF. The CDR3 nucleotides read TGTGCCAGCAGTTTCCCGGGTCAGCCCCAGCATTTT.

By sample share, this clonotype is large. This chain uses TRBV20-1 with TRBJ2-3; 9 positions match TRBD1. This CDR3 is 15 amino acids long. The V segment lost 1 base and the J segment 8 bases; nucleotides outside the gene matches: 10. The V gene's germline CDR1 is DFQATT and CDR2 SNEGSKA (reference sequence). The CDR3 is CSARGPGQGRGTQYF. The CDR3 DNA follows: TGCAGTGCTAGAGGCCCGGGACAGGGACGCGGTACGCAGTATTTT.

CDR3 sequence reads: CASSQDRNPYGTDTQYF. CDR3 nucleotides: TGCGCCAGCAGCCAAGATAGGAATCCTTATGGTACAGATACGCAGTATTTT. The rearrangement uses TRBV4-1 and TRBJ2-3, with D unresolved. This CDR3 is 17 amino acids long. V lost 0 bases, J lost 3 bases, and 16 bases lay in between. Germline CDR1 reads MGHRA; CDR2 reads YSYEKL.

In its sample, this clonotype was seen many times. The chain links TRBV19 to TRBJ1-2; TRBD1 is a possible D gene (6 bases). This CDR3 is 13 amino acids long. Per the germline V gene, CDR1 is LNHDA and CDR2 is SQIVND (reference sequence). V shed 1 base and J shed 4 bases, with 7 bases lying between them. The CDR3 bases are TGTGCCAGTAGTATAGCAGGGGCCTATGGCTACACCTTC. This sequence encodes CASSIAGAYGYTF.

The V and J genes are TRBV6-1 and TRBJ2-7; D unresolved. CDR1 MNHNS and CDR2 SASEGT come from the germline V gene. The CDR3 length is 11 residues. The V gene lost 6 bases and the J gene lost 7 bases, with 10 bases spanning the gap. CDR3 sequence (DNA): TGTGCCAGCAGGACACCTGCTGAGCAGTACTTC. As protein: CASRTPAEQYF.

This clonotype has only a few counts. A junction boundary mismatches the germline segment, possibly from a read error. V and J are TRBV6-4 and TRBJ2-1; D unresolved. The germline V gene encodes CDR1 MRHNA and CDR2 SNTAGT. The CDR3 runs 13 residues. The CDR3 protein is CASSSAVYNGQFF. The CDR3 DNA reads as TGTGCCAGCAGTTCGGCGGTCTACAATGGGCAGTTCTTC.